These 2 T cell receptor beta chains came from one sample sequenced in a study of Ad26.COV2.S vaccination and SARS-CoV-2 variants. Some clones are missing from TCRdb's copy, which holds only in-frame ones; the method was immunoSEQ multiplex PCR. The table lists about 440,000 clones, roughly 87% of them singletons. As for treatment: around 19 received Ad26.COV2.S at low or high dose, single or two shots; roughly five received placebo; per-sample allocation not given. The samples were gathered on day 63 after the first injection of vaccine or placebo. Source: peripheral blood, taken in a trial of Ad26.COV2.S vaccine versus placebo. The receptors stem from a person aged 18-60 years who received the Ad26.COV2.S COVID-19 vaccine or a placebo.

This clone has just a few counts. The chain joins TRBV18 to TRBJ1-2, with a possible D match to TRBD1 (5 bases). The V and J ends lost 4 bases and 1 base respectively, with 22 bases between them. This CDR3 contains 18 residues. Germline CDR1 reads KGHSH; CDR2 reads LQKENI. The CDR3 is CASSRRTFGGALNYGYTF. DNA for the CDR3: TGTGCCAGCTCACGACGGACGTTTGGGGGAGCCCTTAACTATGGCTACACCTTC.

This clone was picked up one time. The chain joins TRBV2 to TRBJ1-2; D not certain. Deletions cut 4 bases from V and 3 bases from J, with 9 bases between. Germline lookup yields CDR1 SNHLY and CDR2 FYNNEI. The CDR3 has 13 residues. CDR3 in amino acids: CASSVEVDYGYTF. In DNA, the CDR3 is TGTGCCAGCAGTGTTGAGGTTGACTATGGCTACACCTTC. Combining the CDR3 with reference TRBV2 and TRBJ1-2 gives the whole variable domain EPEVTQTPSHQVTQMGQEVILRCVPISNHLYFYWYRQILGQKVEFLVSFYNNEISEKSEIFDDQFSVERPDGSNFTLKIRSTKLEDSAMYFCASSVEVDYGYTFGSGTRLTVV.